Following are 11 T cell receptor beta chains from one sample sequenced in a study of blood T cell repertoires in COVID-19. Repertoires were generated with immunoSEQ multiplex PCR, while TCRdb's copy carries only in-frame clones and drops some. The sample lists 95,000 or so clones, roughly 79% occurring once. What was sequenced was peripheral blood. The receptor source for this set is a man older than 75 with COVID-19, enrolled during active disease.

The gene calls are TRBV28 and TRBJ2-7; D ambiguous. Looked up from germline, CDR1 is MDHEN and CDR2 is SYDVKM. The length of the CDR3 is 15 residues. Trimming took 7 bases from V and 3 from J, leaving 19 bases between them. The CDR3 nucleotides are TGTGCCAGCACCCTAAACAGTCCCTACCTCTACGAGCAGTACTTC. Translating it yields CASTLNSPYLYEQYF. Full variable domain (outside the CDR3, taken from reference TRBV28 and TRBJ2-7): DVKVTQSSRYLVKRTGEKVFLECVQDMDHENMFWYRQDPGLGLRLIYFSYDVKMKEKGDIPEGYSVSREKKERFSLILESASTNQTSMYLCASTLNSPYLYEQYFGPGTRLTVT.

CDR3 sequence reads: CASSPLLLPGTQGGEQYF. As DNA, the CDR3 is TGTGCCAGCAGTCCCCTTTTGCTGCCAGGAACACAGGGGGGCGAGCAGTACTTC. The rearrangement uses TRBV6-6 and TRBJ2-7, with 8 bases identical to TRBD1. With V trimmed by 5 bases and J by 6 bases, 21 bases remained unmatched. The CDR3 is 18 amino acids. CDR1 is MNHNY and CDR2 is SVGAGI in the germline V gene (reference sequence).

This chain links TRBV5-6 with TRBJ1-5; 7 nucleotides line up with TRBD1. The ends lost 4 bases at V and 6 bases at J; junction bases unmatched: 10. This CDR3 is 15 amino acids long. CDR1 and CDR2 (germline): SGHDT, YYEEEE. CDR3 DNA sequence: TGTGCCAGCAGCAGGGGGCAGGGGGATACTCAGCCCCAGCATTTT. This translates into CASSRGQGDTQPQHF. The variable domain in full, completed from reference TRBV5-6 and TRBJ1-5, reads DAGVTQSPTHLIKTRGQQVTLRCSPKSGHDTVSWYQQALGQGPQFIFQYYEEEERQRGNFPDRFSGHQFPNYSSELNVNALLLGDSALYLCASSRGQGDTQPQHFGDGTRLSIL.

V usage is TRBV9 and J usage is TRBJ1-1; 10 bases fit TRBD1. CDR3 length: 14 residues. The germline CDR1 and CDR2 sequences are SGDLS and YYNGEE. The ends lost 2 bases at V and 11 bases at J; junction bases unmatched: 9. CDR3 in DNA: TGTGCCAGCAGCGTCGACAGGGGGCGAAACGCGGCTTTCTTT. Its translation: CASSVDRGRNAAFF.

The CDR3: CASSLGLLFADTQYF. The CDR3 region has the DNA TGTGCCAGCAGCTTGGGACTGCTGTTCGCAGATACGCAGTATTTT. V gene TRBV7-2 combines with J gene TRBJ2-3; tentative D call: TRBD2 (6 bases). This CDR3 is built from 15 residues. The V end was cut by 3 bases, the J end by 4 bases, with 14 bases between. Germline V gene data show CDR1 as SGHTA and CDR2 as FQGNSA.

The J gene is TRBJ2-2, the V gene TRBV24-1, with D unclear. V was trimmed by 8 bases and J by 5 bases, leaving 11 bases between them. This CDR3 has 13 residues. Germline values: CDR1 KGHDR, CDR2 SFDVKD. The DNA of the CDR3 is TGTGCCACCATGACGGAGCGAACCGGGGAGCTGTTTTTT. As protein: CATMTERTGELFF.

The V call is TRBV19, the J call TRBJ1-2; no definite D call. Per the germline V gene, CDR1 is LNHDA and CDR2 is SQIVND (reference sequence). The CDR3 runs to 11 residues. Trimming stripped 8 bases from V and 8 bases from J, with 12 bases between. CDR3 sequence: CASWTAGGYTF. The DNA for the CDR3 is TGTGCCAGTTGGACGGCGGGCGGCTACACCTTC.

The gene calls are TRBV6-5 and TRBJ2-1; 10 bases are a match to TRBD2. The CDR3 has 15 amino acids. The J segment lost 5 bases and the V segment lost 5 bases, leaving 6 bases of the junction unmatched. The V gene's germline CDR1 is MNHEY and CDR2 SVGAGI. The CDR3 nucleotides read TGTGCCAGCAGTAGAAGCGGGAGGGCCCACAATGAGCAGTTCTTC. Amino acid sequence: CASSRSGRAHNEQFF.

This clone was detected a few times. The chain recombines TRBV7-8 with TRBJ1-5; TRBD1 is a possible D gene (6 bases). This CDR3 has 14 amino acids. V was shortened by 3 bases and J by 6 bases, with 12 bases between the two germline ends. The germline gives CDR1 SGHVS, CDR2 FQNEAQ. The CDR3 sequence is CASSFSGGGQPQHF. CDR3 coding DNA: TGTGCCAGCAGCTTTAGTGGGGGCGGTCAGCCCCAGCATTTT. Full variable domain (missing parts from reference TRBV7-8 and TRBJ1-5): GAGVSQSPRYKVAKRGQDVALRCDPISGHVSLFWYQQALGQGPEFLTYFQNEAQLDKSGLPSDRFFAERPEGSVSTLKIQRTQQEDSAVYLCASSFSGGGQPQHFGDGTRLSIL.

The chain links TRBV2 to TRBJ1-2; weak D call: TRBD1 (5 bases). CDR3 length equals 14 residues. Germline loops: CDR1 SNHLY, CDR2 FYNNEI. Trimming removed 6 bases from V and 0 bases from J, with 11 bases in between. The CDR3 bases are TGTGCCAGCAGGGAACAGGTAGCTAACTATGGCTACACCTTC. Protein: CASREQVANYGYTF.

The CDR3 DNA follows: TGTGCCAGCAGCGAGAGGACAGGGGGCGTTTTCGGCTACACCTTC. Encoded protein: CASSERTGGVFGYTF. V is TRBV9 and J is TRBJ1-2; 11 positions match TRBD1. This CDR3 region has 15 residues. Trimming at V came to 3 bases and at J to 8 bases, leaving 9 bases not matched to a gene. From germline, CDR1 is SGDLS and CDR2 YYNGEE.